This T cell receptor (beta chain) was retrieved from a study of cytomegalovirus exposure and HLA in healthy donors. Primers included in the PCR were 60 Vbeta and 13 Jbeta primers. Profiling relied on immunoSEQ multiplex PCR, and the TCRdb table lists in-frame clones only, not all of them. The sample includes about 190,000 clones, around 75% seen only once; the top ten take less than 6%. CDR3 length: 13 residues. J gave up 3 bases and V 9 bases, and 1 base lay outside the gene matches. Germline values: CDR1 SNHLY, CDR2 FYNNEI. General study points: Researchers had no immune exposure information except CMV serostatus available.

Note on this clone: Its antigen is undetermined.

This TCR was recovered from a woman in her 30s in good health and CMV-seropositive. The sample consisted of PBMCs. The chain employs TRBV2 and TRBJ2-1; 11 nucleotides line up with TRBD2. CDR3 DNA sequence: TGTGCCAGGACTAGCGGGGACTACAATGAGCAGTTCTTC. Encoded protein: CARTSGDYNEQFF.